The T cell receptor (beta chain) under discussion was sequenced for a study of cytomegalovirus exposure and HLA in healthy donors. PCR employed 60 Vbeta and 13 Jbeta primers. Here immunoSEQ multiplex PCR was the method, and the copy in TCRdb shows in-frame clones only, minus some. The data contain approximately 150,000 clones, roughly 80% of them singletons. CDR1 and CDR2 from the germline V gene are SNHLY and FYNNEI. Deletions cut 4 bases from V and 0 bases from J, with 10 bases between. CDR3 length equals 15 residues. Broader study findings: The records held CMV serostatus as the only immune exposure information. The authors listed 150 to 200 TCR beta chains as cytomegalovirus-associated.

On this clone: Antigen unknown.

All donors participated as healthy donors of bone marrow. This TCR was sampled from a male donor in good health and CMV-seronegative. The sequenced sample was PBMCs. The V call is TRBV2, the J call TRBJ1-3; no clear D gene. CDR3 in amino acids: CASSAEGNSGNTIYF. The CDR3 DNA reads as TGTGCCAGCAGTGCTGAGGGAAACTCTGGAAACACCATATATTTT.